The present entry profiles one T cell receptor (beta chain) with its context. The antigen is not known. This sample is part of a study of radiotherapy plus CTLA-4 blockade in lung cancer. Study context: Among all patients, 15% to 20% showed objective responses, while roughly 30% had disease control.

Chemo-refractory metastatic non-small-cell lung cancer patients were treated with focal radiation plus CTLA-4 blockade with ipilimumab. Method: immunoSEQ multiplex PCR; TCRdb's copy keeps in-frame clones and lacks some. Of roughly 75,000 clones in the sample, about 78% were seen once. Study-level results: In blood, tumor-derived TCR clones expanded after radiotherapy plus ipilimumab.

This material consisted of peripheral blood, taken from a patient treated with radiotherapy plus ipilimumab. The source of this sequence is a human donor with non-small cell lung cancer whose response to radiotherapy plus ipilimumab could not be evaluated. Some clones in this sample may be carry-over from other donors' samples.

CDR3 bases: TGCGCCAGCAGCCAAGATCCGCGACAGGGTGGAGGAGCCGGGGAGCTGTTTTTT. Translated, it gives CASSQDPRQGGGAGELFF. This rearrangement joins TRBV4-3 to TRBJ2-2; 7 bases agree with TRBD1. The germline V gene has CDR1 LGHNA and CDR2 YSLEER. J gave up 6 bases and V 0 bases, and 13 bases lay outside the gene matches. The CDR3 is 18 residues long.